This TCR beta chain appears in the sequencing data of a study of CD8 T cells in ankylosing spondylitis (dated by TCRdb to about 2017). A note on the overall study: The study set out to find disease-linked TCR variants by profiling T cell receptor beta repertoires in ankylosing spondylitis patients and healthy donors. Samples of peripheral blood were taken, and for ankylosing spondylitis patients, synovial fluid was collected as well. The full study cohort was made up of about 24 ankylosing spondylitis patients and about a hundred healthy donors.

For each ankylosing spondylitis patient, the synovial fluid sample was matched to a blood sample from that same patient. The CDR3, from cysteine to phenylalanine, totals 13 residues. The sequence is cut down to CDR3 DNA, 39 bases in frame from base 1. CDR1 and CDR2 were assigned from the germline V gene as MGHRA and YSYEKL. Unmatched junction bases come to 3, with V trimmed by 4 bases and J by 6 bases. TCRdb shows the sequencer as Illumina HiSeq 2500. Quantitative 5'-RACE with molecular barcodes was used to prepare TCR beta libraries. On the authors' methods: To identify disease-linked TCR variants, a new computational method was used, one built on a probabilistic model of VDJ rearrangement. TCRdb trimmed the raw reads at Q25, called clones with MiXCR and kept productive beta chains. CDR3 protein sequences are deduplicated, and each keeps its most common genes and DNA. TCRdb, not the authors, supplied the V and J calls. Across this sample there are under 130,000 distinct CDR3 sequences, with 24% seen only once. The ten biggest clones cover roughly an eighth of the sample.

This clonotype occurred a few times. No cognate antigen has been identified for it. There are no base qualities to consult, and no much larger clone falls within one base. The study at large found these results: Blood from ankylosing spondylitis patients appeared to be characterized by a TCR beta motif made up of about 8 highly homologous amino acid variants. The disease-linked clones were reported as significantly enriched in matched synovial fluid samples from ankylosing spondylitis patients. Some motif variants were previously reported in synovial fluid and blood of reactive arthritis patients, suggesting common disease-initiation mechanisms. A CD8+ phenotype was shown by the disease-linked clones, which were found at relatively low frequencies in peripheral blood.

This sequence was found in a male donor with ankylosing spondylitis. The receptor chain draws on TRBV4-1 and TRBJ2-1; 7 middle bases align to TRBD1. Material for sequencing was synovial fluid, either unsorted or a sorted T cell fraction (not recorded which). The CDR3 reads as follows: CASSLGQINEQFF. The nucleotides read TGCGCCAGCAGCCTGGGACAGATCAATGAGCAGTTCTTC.